The 26 T cell receptor beta chains listed next were all sequenced from one sample in a study of T cells in Graves' hyperthyroidism and ophthalmopathy. TCR beta CDR3 sequences were amplified from RNA transcripts. RT-PCR in the first round (using the HTBI primer set) targeted the TCR CDR3. TCRdb analysed the multiplex PCR reads with MiXCR anew, one entry per CDR3 protein. Here the sample spans hundreds of thousands of distinct CDR3 sequences, approximately 25% being singletons. Sequencing was done on a sample of blood. The origin of the receptors is a middle-aged woman with Graves' ophthalmopathy.

The table lists this clonotype with many counts. The V and J genes are TRBV27 and TRBJ1-1; D gene uncertain. The CDR3 contains 14 residues. V was pared by 4 bases and J by 1 base, with 10 bases between. The germline V gene has CDR1 MNHEY and CDR2 SMNVEV (reference sequence). The CDR3 loop is CASSSRNSNTEAFF. CDR3 sequence (DNA): TGTGCCAGCAGTTCGCGGAACTCGAACACTGAAGCTTTCTTT.

This clonotype was detected many times. The genes are TRBV15 and TRBJ1-1; the D is unclear. This CDR3 has 16 amino acids. V was shortened by 1 base and J by 2 bases, with 14 bases between the two germline ends. Looked up from germline, CDR1 is LNHNV and CDR2 is YYDKDF (reference sequence). CDR3: CATSRVGPPGNTEAFF. The CDR3, as DNA: TGTGCCACCAGCAGAGTAGGGCCCCCGGGAAACACTGAAGCTTTCTTT.

This clonotype has a count of ten or more. This chain joins TRBV20-1 and TRBJ2-5; 9 positions agree with TRBD2. This CDR3 contains 14 residues. V lost 3 bases and J lost 4; bases outside the gene matches: 6. Per germline, CDR1 DFQATT and CDR2 SNEGSKA (reference sequence). CDR3: CSARRAGGLETQYF. The CDR3 region has the DNA TGCAGTGCTAGGAGAGCGGGGGGTTTAGAGACCCAGTACTTC.

This clonotype was seen many times. A much larger clone lies one base from this, so it may be a read error. The genes are TRBV6-5 and TRBJ2-5; TRBD2 aligns across 11 bases. The CDR3 is made up of 16 amino acids. The trim removed 2 bases at V and 7 bases at J, leaving 9 bases unmatched. Germline CDR1 is MNHEY and CDR2 is SVGAGI. Here the CDR3 DNA reads TGTGCCAGCAGTTACGGGGTGAATCTAGCGGGAGGGACCCAGTACTTC. Its translation: CASSYGVNLAGGTQYF.

The chain couples TRBV6-1 to TRBJ1-1; weak D call: TRBD1 (5 bases). The V end was cut by 4 bases, the J end by 7 bases, with 16 bases between. Per germline, CDR1 MNHNS and CDR2 SASEGT. The CDR3 runs to 14 residues. The CDR3 reads CASSAGRSTGEAFF. The CDR3 DNA reads TGTGCCAGCAGTGCCGGACGGTCAACAGGTGAAGCTTTCTTT.

The rearrangement joins TRBV2 to TRBJ2-7; D unclear. The V end lost 5 bases, the J end lost 0 bases, and 14 bases lay between the germline ends. Germline V gene sequence: CDR1 SNHLY, CDR2 FYNNEI. The CDR3 spans 15 residues. CDR3 DNA sequence: TGTGCCAGCAGTAAAACAGTTGGACGCTCCTACGAGCAGTACTTC. Translation: CASSKTVGRSYEQYF.

This clonotype was counted ten times or more. The J gene is TRBJ2-1, the V gene TRBV6-1; D might be TRBD1 (5 bases). V was trimmed by 2 bases and J by 6 bases, leaving 11 bases between them. Germline V gene sequence: CDR1 MNHNS, CDR2 SASEGT. There are 14 residues in the CDR3. DNA of the CDR3: TGTGCCAGCAGTGAAAGCAGGGTCGGCAATGAGCAGTTCTTC. Translated, it gives CASSESRVGNEQFF.

This clonotype was seen ten or more times. The V gene is TRBV7-6, the J gene TRBJ2-6; no firm D call. Germline loops: CDR1 SGHVS, CDR2 FNYEAQ. CDR3 size: 16 residues. With 0 bases removed from V and 0 bases from J, the gap between germline ends came to 6 bases. CDR3 DNA: TGTGCCAGCAGCTTAGCCCATAGCTCTGGGGCCAACGTCCTGACTTTC. It translates to CASSLAHSSGANVLTF.

This clonotype was seen ten or more times. The chain joins TRBV7-2 to TRBJ1-2; weak D call: TRBD1 (6 bases). The CDR3 is 19 amino acids. Germline V gene data show CDR1 as SGHTA and CDR2 as FQGNSA. Trimming removed 5 bases at V and 11 bases at J, with 36 bases between. The CDR3 bases are TGTGCCAGCAGCGCGGCCTTCTACCTCGGACAGACGTTCTTGACCGCTTACACCTTC. Translating it yields CASSAAFYLGQTFLTAYTF.

This clonotype was seen only a few times. Germline is not matched at one junction end, which may reflect a read error. V and J are TRBV7-7 and TRBJ2-7, with 7 bases identical to TRBD1. The length of the CDR3 is 14 residues. CDR1 and CDR2 from the germline V gene are SSHAT and FNYEAQ (reference sequence). The CDR3 spells CASSLGPGGYEQYF. CDR3 DNA sequence: TGTGCTAGCAGCTTAGGGCCAGGGGGCTACGAGCAGTACTTC.

With regard to this clonotype: A junction boundary mismatches the germline segment, possibly from a read error. The chain uses TRBV6-1 and TRBJ1-1; D is possibly TRBD1 (6 bases). CDR1 and CDR2 from the germline V gene are MNHNS and SASEGT. There are 14 residues in the CDR3. This CDR3 is CASTKVQGTTVAFF. CDR3 DNA: TGTGCCAGCACTAAAGTCCAGGGGACCACTGTAGCTTTCTTT.

This clonotype has a count of ten or more. The V and J genes are TRBV18 and TRBJ2-6; D is ambiguous. CDR3 length: 13 amino acids. Germline-derived CDR1 and CDR2 are KGHSH and LQKENI. Between the trimmed V and J ends, which lost 4 bases and 6 bases, there was a span of 7 bases. CDR3 DNA sequence: TGTGCCAGCTCACTTCTGGAGGCCAACGTCCTGACTTTC. It codes for CASSLLEANVLTF.

This clonotype was recorded many times. The V call is TRBV24-1, the J call TRBJ1-2, with a weak D call TRBD1 (6 bases). Trimming shortened V by 4 bases and J by 5 bases, and 10 bases separated the two germline ends. Germline CDR1 reads KGHDR; CDR2 reads SFDVKD. The CDR3 length is 13 residues. The CDR3, as DNA: TGTGCCACCAGTGAGCCTGGACAGTATGGCTACACCTTC. This sequence encodes CATSEPGQYGYTF.

This clonotype was seen many times. This may arise from a read error, as a much more abundant clone is one base away. The CDR3 end shows no conserved phenylalanine or tryptophan, and so a read error is likely. The J gene is TRBJ2-7, the V gene TRBV27, with TRBD2 identical over 7 bases. The CDR3 spans 14 residues. Trimming removed 5 bases from V and 2 bases from J; junction bases left unmatched: 6. The V gene's germline CDR1 is MNHEY and CDR2 SMNVEV (reference sequence). The CDR3 is CASSRRDYPYEQYL. Written as DNA, the CDR3 is TGTGCCAGCAGTCGCCGGGACTACCCCTACGAGCAGTACCTC.

This clonotype was seen ten or more times. The V call is TRBV30, the J call TRBJ1-1; tentatively, D is TRBD1 (6 bases). CDR3 length: 13 residues. V dropped 2 bases and J dropped 5 bases, with 12 bases sitting between them. Germline V gives CDR1 GTSNPN, CDR2 SVGIG (reference sequence). As DNA, the CDR3 is TGTGCCTGGAGTAGGGGGGTCGGGACTGAAGCTTTCTTT. Its translation is CAWSRGVGTEAFF. Looking up the rest from reference TRBV30 and TRBJ1-1 gives the full variable domain: SQTIHQWPATLVQPVGSPLSLECTVEGTSNPNLYWYRQAAGRGLQLLFYSVGIGQISSEVPQNLSASRPQDRQFILSSKKLLLSDSGFYLCAWSRGVGTEAFFGQGTRLTVV.

There are many counts of this clonotype. This sequence joins TRBV4-1 and TRBJ1-1; TRBD1 might be the D (5 bases). This CDR3 is 14 amino acids long. Trimming pared 2 bases from V and 3 bases from J, leaving 10 bases between. CDR1 is MGHRA, CDR2 YSYEKL, per germline. The CDR3 region has the DNA TGCGCCAGCAGCCAACCCCTCAGGGACACTGAAGCTTTCTTT. The encoded protein is CASSQPLRDTEAFF.

This clonotype was seen ten or more times. The V call is TRBV6-5, the J call TRBJ2-7, with D uncertain. The germline V gene encodes CDR1 MNHEY and CDR2 SVGAGI. This CDR3 region has 11 residues. Trimming left V 5 bases short and J 4 bases short, with 6 bases between. The CDR3 here is CASSRQYEQYF. As DNA, the CDR3 is TGTGCCAGCAGTCGTCAATACGAGCAGTACTTC.

This clonotype was counted many times. The chain's CDR3 is CASSSDRGHEQYF. DNA for the CDR3: TGTGCCAGCAGCTCCGACAGGGGCCACGAGCAGTACTTC. The J gene is TRBJ2-7, the V gene TRBV11-2, with 8 bases fitting TRBD1. The V segment lost 4 bases and the J segment 5 bases; nucleotides outside the gene matches: 4. The germline CDR1 and CDR2 sequences are SGHAT and FQNNGV. The CDR3 sequence is 13 residues long. Full variable domain (missing parts from reference TRBV11-2 and TRBJ2-7): EAGVAQSPRYKIIEKRQSVAFWCNPISGHATLYWYQQILGQGPKLLIQFQNNGVVDDSQLPKDRFSAERLKGVDSTLKIQPAKLEDSAVYLCASSSDRGHEQYFGPGTRLTVT.

The chain joins TRBV28 to TRBJ2-7, with 9 bases that match TRBD2. Germline V CDR1 and CDR2: MDHEN, SYDVKM. V dropped 4 bases and J dropped 9; count of bases not matched to a gene: 4. CDR3 length: 12 residues. In DNA, the CDR3 is TGTGCCAGCAGTTCGACTAGCGGAGGGCAGTACTTC. Its translation is CASSSTSGGQYF.

This rearrangement joins TRBV2 to TRBJ1-5; D gene unclear. CDR1 and CDR2 (germline): SNHLY, FYNNEI. The CDR3 contains 16 residues. The V and J ends lost 8 bases and 0 bases respectively, with 17 bases between them. The CDR3 region is CASLRSRGDSNQPQHF. The CDR3 DNA reads TGTGCCAGCCTACGTAGTCGTGGGGATAGCAATCAGCCCCAGCATTTT.

The V and J genes are TRBV25-1 and TRBJ1-1; D might be TRBD1 (5 bases). CDR1 and CDR2 (germline): MGHDK, SYGVNS. CDR3 length: 15 amino acids. V was pared by 1 base and J by 1 base, with 10 bases between. The CDR3 reads CASSEWGTKNTEAFF. For the CDR3, the DNA is TGTGCCAGCAGTGAATGGGGCACGAAGAACACTGAAGCTTTCTTT.

This clonotype was counted many times. This chain uses TRBV7-8 with TRBJ1-2; D is possibly TRBD1 (5 bases). Germline CDR1 reads SGHVS; CDR2 reads FQNEAQ. CDR3 length: 14 amino acids. Trimming stripped 5 bases from V and 4 bases from J, with 14 bases between. CDR3 in amino acids: CASSLGPGVYGYTF. The CDR3, as DNA: TGTGCCAGCAGCCTCGGCCCGGGGGTCTATGGCTACACCTTC.

This clonotype was seen many times. V usage is TRBV27 and J usage is TRBJ1-1; D perhaps matches TRBD1 (5 bases). V lost 6 bases and J lost 0, with 14 bases in between. Per germline, CDR1 MNHEY and CDR2 SMNVEV (reference sequence). The CDR3 consists of 15 residues. The chain's CDR3 is CASRRRGGLNTEAFF. The CDR3, as DNA: TGTGCCAGCAGACGACGGGGGGGTTTGAACACTGAAGCTTTCTTT.

This clonotype was observed many times. The chain employs TRBV15 and TRBJ2-5; 12 bases are a match to TRBD2. V lost 5 bases to trimming and J lost 5 bases; unmatched junction nucleotides: 0. The germline V gene has CDR1 LNHNV and CDR2 YYDKDF (reference sequence). The length of the CDR3 is 13 residues. The DNA of the CDR3 is TGTGCCACCAGCCTAGCGGGAGGGGAGACCCAGTACTTC. Amino acids: CATSLAGGETQYF.

The table lists this clonotype with many counts. The J gene is TRBJ2-7, the V gene TRBV2; 7 nucleotides match TRBD1. Per the germline V gene, CDR1 is SNHLY and CDR2 is FYNNEI. Germline trimming cut 8 bases from V and 5 bases from J; bases unmatched to any gene: 15. This CDR3 is built from 15 residues. CDR3 sequence: CASGRADRAPNEQYF. In DNA, the CDR3 is TGTGCCAGCGGGAGAGCTGACAGGGCCCCTAACGAGCAGTACTTC.

In regard to this clonotype: One end of the junction is discordant with germline, which a read error may explain. The rearrangement joins TRBV28 to TRBJ2-7; no definite D call. Germline V lookup: CDR1 MDHEN, CDR2 SYDVKM. The length of the CDR3 is 17 residues. The CDR3 is CASSFPPLISGSSEQYF. The DNA for the CDR3 is TGTGCCAGCAGTTTTCCCCCTCTAATCTCGGGCTCCTCCGAGCAGTACTTC.